This TCR beta chain was identified during a study of cytomegalovirus exposure and HLA in healthy donors. In the case of this clone: Its antigen remains unknown.

With V trimmed by 3 bases and J by 4 bases, 7 bases remained unmatched. Germline V lookup: CDR1 LNHDA, CDR2 SQIVND (reference sequence). The CDR3 runs to 15 residues. General study points: In a later analysis, productive TCRs from donors in an Asian-associated ancestry cluster reportedly carried fewer N-insertions than the cohort mean.

This PCR relied on a set of 60 Vbeta primers and 13 Jbeta primers. Method: immunoSEQ multiplex PCR; TCRdb's copy keeps in-frame clones and lacks some. This sample has some 130,000 clones, with over 70% found just once. Material: PBMCs. This TCR came from a middle-aged man in good health and CMV-seronegative. This chain connects TRBV19 to TRBJ2-7; 9 bases align to TRBD1. CDR3 in amino acids: CASSMGTGSLYEQYF. The CDR3 DNA reads TGTGCCAGTAGTATGGGGACAGGGTCTCTTTACGAGCAGTACTTC.